This T cell receptor (beta chain) was identified during a study of T cell changes during pregnancy in multiple sclerosis. Clones were sequenced by immunoSEQ multiplex PCR, and TCRdb holds only the in-frame ones, with some missing. The table has about 80,000 clones, about 90% seen once; the top ten hold roughly 1.4%. The CDR3 is 14 residues long. The germline V gene has CDR1 GTSNPN and CDR2 SVGIG (reference sequence). V dropped 3 bases and J dropped 8 bases, with 19 bases sitting between them. The receptor comes from a female donor with multiple sclerosis, enrolled in a pregnancy study. The sample in question was peripheral blood, obtained before pregnancy. The genes are TRBV30 and TRBJ1-2; a weak D match, TRBD1 (6 bases). The CDR3: CAWRGPGGTGGYTF. The CDR3 nucleotides read TGTGCCTGGAGAGGTCCAGGCGGAACAGGGGGCTACACCTTC.